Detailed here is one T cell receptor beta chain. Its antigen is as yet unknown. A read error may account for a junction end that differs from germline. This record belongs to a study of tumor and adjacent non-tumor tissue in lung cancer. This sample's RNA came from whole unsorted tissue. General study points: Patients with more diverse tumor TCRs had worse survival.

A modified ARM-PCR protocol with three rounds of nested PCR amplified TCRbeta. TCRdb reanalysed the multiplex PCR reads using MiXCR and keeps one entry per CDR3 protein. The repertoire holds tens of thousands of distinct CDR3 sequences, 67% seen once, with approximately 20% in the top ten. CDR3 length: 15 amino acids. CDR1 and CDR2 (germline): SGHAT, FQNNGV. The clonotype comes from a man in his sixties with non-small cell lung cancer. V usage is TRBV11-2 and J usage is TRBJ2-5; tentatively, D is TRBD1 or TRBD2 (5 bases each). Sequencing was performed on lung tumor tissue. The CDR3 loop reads CAGSYLARVGGTQYF. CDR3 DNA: TGTGCCGGCAGCTACCTAGCCAGGGTAGGCGGGACCCAGTACTTC.